This record concerns one T cell receptor beta chain sequence. The antigen is unknown. PBMCs numbering at least 6 million were isolated per sample. Primers used in a second PCR of about 6 to 12 cycles were a sample-barcoded 5' primer and a J-beta primer mix. TCRdb called the 5' RACE reads again in MiXCR, with one record for every CDR3 protein. This table has hundreds of thousands of distinct CDR3 sequences, roughly a quarter appearing once. Germline V gene data show CDR1 as GTSNPN and CDR2 as SVGIG (reference sequence). V was pared by 1 base and J by 6 bases, with 3 bases between. The CDR3 is 10 residues long. The entry originates in a study of blood T cells in healthy people across ages. Study-level results: The study found more naive CD4+ cells and higher diversity in long-lived than aged donors.

These same data were also listed under a study on T cells of mothers and their children. As reported in that work: The output of TCR recombination is shaped by thymic selection similarly in related and unrelated pairs.

The sequence was obtained from a boy aged 2-15 years in good health. The sequencing input was blood. The chain couples TRBV30 to TRBJ1-2; no firm D call. Here the CDR3 reads CAWSGDGYTF. Here the CDR3 DNA reads TGTGCCTGGAGTGGGGATGGCTACACCTTC.